This T cell receptor beta chain stems from a study of neurological immune-mediated disorders. One entry per CDR3 protein, called by TCRdb with MiXCR from the 5' RACE reads. The repertoire includes just under 60,000 distinct CDR3 sequences, 3.5% of them detected once, and 3.1% sits in the top ten. The CDR3 has 17 amino acids. V lost 3 bases and J lost 4, with 21 bases in between. Only one count was recorded for this clonotype. The sequenced sample consisted of PBMCs. This sequence joins TRBV12-3 or TRBV12-4 and TRBJ2-5, with D possibly being TRBD1 or TRBD2 (5 bases each). The TCR originated in a woman in her twenties or thirties with multiple sclerosis. The CDR3 spells CASSLGVLALGRETQYF. The CDR3 DNA reads as TGTGCCAGCAGTTTGGGGGTCTTAGCATTGGGCCGAGAGACCCAGTACTTC.